These 2 T cell receptor beta chains were sequenced from one sample in a study of neurological immune-mediated disorders. TCRdb independently ran MiXCR on the 5' RACE reads; one entry per CDR3 protein. The table includes some 19,000 distinct CDR3 sequences, 15% to 20% detected once. The sample consisted of CD8+ T cells from blood. The source of these receptors is a woman between 18 and 29 years old with multiple sclerosis.

In its sample, this clonotype was seen many times. The chain links TRBV11-2 to TRBJ2-1; D unresolved. V lost 2 bases and J 0 bases, leaving 11 bases between the germline ends. Germline V gives CDR1 SGHAT, CDR2 FQNNGV. This CDR3 region has 16 residues. The DNA for the CDR3 is TGTGCCAGCAGCTTACTGGACCTCAGCTCCTACAATGAGCAGTTCTTC. Amino acids: CASSLLDLSSYNEQFF. The full variable domain, its missing parts supplied by reference TRBV11-2 and TRBJ2-1, is EAGVAQSPRYKIIEKRQSVAFWCNPISGHATLYWYQQILGQGPKLLIQFQNNGVVDDSQLPKDRFSAERLKGVDSTLKIQPAKLEDSAVYLCASSLLDLSSYNEQFFGPGTRLTVL.

This clonotype was seen many times. The chain has TRBV7-6 and TRBJ1-1; 12 bases fit TRBD1. The J segment lost 9 bases and the V segment lost 6 bases, leaving 5 bases of the junction unmatched. In germline, CDR1 is SGHVS, CDR2 FNYEAQ. The CDR3 spans 13 residues. In DNA, the CDR3 is TGTGCCAGCAGTCCCGGGACAGGGGGCAAAGCTTTCTTT. The encoded protein is CASSPGTGGKAFF.